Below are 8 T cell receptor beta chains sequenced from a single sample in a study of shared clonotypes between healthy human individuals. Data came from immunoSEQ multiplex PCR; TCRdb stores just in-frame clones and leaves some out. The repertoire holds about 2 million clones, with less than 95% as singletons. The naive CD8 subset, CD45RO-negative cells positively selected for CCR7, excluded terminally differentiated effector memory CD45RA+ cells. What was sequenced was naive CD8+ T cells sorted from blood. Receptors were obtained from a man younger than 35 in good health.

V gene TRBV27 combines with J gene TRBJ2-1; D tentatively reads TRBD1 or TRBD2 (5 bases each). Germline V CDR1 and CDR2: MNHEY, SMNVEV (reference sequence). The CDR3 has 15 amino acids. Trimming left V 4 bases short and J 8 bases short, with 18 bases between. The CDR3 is CASSSLGASQDEQFF. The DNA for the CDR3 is TGTGCCAGCAGTTCCCTCGGGGCTAGCCAAGATGAGCAGTTCTTC.

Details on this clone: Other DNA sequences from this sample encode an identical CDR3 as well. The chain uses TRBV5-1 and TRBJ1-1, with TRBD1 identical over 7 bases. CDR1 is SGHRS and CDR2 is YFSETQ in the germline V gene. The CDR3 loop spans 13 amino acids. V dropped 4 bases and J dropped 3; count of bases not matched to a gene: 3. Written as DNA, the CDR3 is TGCGCCAGCAGCATTACAGGGGACACTGAAGCTTTCTTT. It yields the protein CASSITGDTEAFF.

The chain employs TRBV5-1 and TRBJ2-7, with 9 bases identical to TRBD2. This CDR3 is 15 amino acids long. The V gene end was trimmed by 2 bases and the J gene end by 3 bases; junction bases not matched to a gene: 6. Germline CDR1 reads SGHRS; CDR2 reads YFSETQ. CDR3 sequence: CASSFRTSVGYEQYF. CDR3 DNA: TGCGCCAGCAGCTTCAGGACTAGCGTTGGCTACGAGCAGTACTTC.

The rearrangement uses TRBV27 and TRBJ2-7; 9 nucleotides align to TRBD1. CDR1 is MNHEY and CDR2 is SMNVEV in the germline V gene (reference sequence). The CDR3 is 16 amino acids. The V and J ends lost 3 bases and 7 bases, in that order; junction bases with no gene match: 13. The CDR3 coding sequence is TGTGCCAGCAGTTTGACACCGGGACAGGGACGTCGAGAGCAGTACTTC. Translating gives CASSLTPGQGRREQYF.

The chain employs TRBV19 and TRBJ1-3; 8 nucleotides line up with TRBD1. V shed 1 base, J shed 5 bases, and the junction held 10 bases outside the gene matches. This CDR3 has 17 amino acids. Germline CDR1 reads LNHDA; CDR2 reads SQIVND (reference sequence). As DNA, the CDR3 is TGTGCCAGTAGTATAGCAGCAGTCGGGACAGGACGAAACACCATATATTTT. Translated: CASSIAAVGTGRNTIYF.

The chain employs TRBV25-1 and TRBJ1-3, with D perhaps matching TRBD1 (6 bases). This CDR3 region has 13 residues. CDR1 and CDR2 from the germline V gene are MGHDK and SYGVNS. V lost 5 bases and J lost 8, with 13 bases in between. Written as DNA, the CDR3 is TGTGCCAGCAGTTTACAGGGAACGGACACCATATATTTT. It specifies CASSLQGTDTIYF.

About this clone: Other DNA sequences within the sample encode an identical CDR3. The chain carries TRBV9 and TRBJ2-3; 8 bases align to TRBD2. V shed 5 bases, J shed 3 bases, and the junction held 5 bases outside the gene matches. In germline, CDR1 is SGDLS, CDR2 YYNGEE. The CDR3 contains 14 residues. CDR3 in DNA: TGTGCCAGCAGTACGAGCGGGAGTACAGATACGCAGTATTTT. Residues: CASSTSGSTDTQYF.

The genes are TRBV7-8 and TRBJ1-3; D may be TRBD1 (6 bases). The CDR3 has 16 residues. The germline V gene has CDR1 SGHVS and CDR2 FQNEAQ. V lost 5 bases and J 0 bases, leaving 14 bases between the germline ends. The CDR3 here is CASSERDRSSGNTIYF. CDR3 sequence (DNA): TGTGCCAGCAGCGAAAGAGACAGGAGCTCTGGAAACACCATATATTTT. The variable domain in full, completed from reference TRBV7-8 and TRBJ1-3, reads GAGVSQSPRYKVAKRGQDVALRCDPISGHVSLFWYQQALGQGPEFLTYFQNEAQLDKSGLPSDRFFAERPEGSVSTLKIQRTQQEDSAVYLCASSERDRSSGNTIYFGEGSWLTVV.